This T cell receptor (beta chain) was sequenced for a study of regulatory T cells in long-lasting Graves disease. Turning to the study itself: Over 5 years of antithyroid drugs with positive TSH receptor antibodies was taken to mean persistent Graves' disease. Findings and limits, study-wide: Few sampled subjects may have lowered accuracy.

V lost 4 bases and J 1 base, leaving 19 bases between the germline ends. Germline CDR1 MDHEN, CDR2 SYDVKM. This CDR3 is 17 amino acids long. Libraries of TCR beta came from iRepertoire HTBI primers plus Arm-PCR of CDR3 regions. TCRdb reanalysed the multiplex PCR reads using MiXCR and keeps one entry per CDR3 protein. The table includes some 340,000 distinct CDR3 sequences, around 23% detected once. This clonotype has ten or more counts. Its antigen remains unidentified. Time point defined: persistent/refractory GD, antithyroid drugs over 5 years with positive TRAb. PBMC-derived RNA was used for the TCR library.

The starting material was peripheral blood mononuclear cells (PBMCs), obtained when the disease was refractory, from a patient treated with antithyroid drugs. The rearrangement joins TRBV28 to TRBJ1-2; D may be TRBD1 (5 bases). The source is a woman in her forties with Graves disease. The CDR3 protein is CASSWDLLRQLNYGYTF. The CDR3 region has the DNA TGTGCCAGCAGTTGGGACCTCCTACGACAGCTTAACTATGGCTACACCTTC.